A selection of T cell receptor beta chains follows, all from one sample in a study of blood T cells in healthy people across ages. TCRdb passed the 5' RACE reads through MiXCR, listing each CDR3 protein once. The sample consists of about 670,000 distinct CDR3 sequences, more than 45% of them appearing once. The sequenced material came from blood. The origin of the receptors is an elderly woman in good health. Both conserved end residues are part of each CDR3. D genes are given only for firm matches. Not all rows give a size; the values are once, few, many and, for expanded clones, a class.

clone_size,v_call,j_call,cdr3_length,d_call,cdr3_nt,cdr3_aa
-,TRBV5-1,TRBJ1-1,15,TRBD1,TGCGCCAGCAGCTTGGAGGGGGCAGGGAACACTGAAGCTTTCTTT,CASSLEGAGNTEAFF
few,TRBV6-5,TRBJ1-2,15,-,TGTGCCAGCAGTTACACCCGGGGGACTAACTATGGCTACACCTTC,CASSYTRGTNYGYTF
-,TRBV30,TRBJ2-5,11,-,TGTGCCTGGAGTGTCGGGGAGACCCAGTACTTC,CAWSVGETQYF
-,TRBV15,TRBJ2-5,15,-,TGTGCCACCAGCAGAGATGTTACAGGGCGAGAGACCCAGTACTTC,CATSRDVTGRETQYF
-,TRBV20-1,TRBJ2-3,18,TRBD2,TGCAGTGCTAGAGATGAAGGCCTCAAGCGGGAGCTGGAAGATACGCAGTATTTT,CSARDEGLKRELEDTQYF
-,TRBV13,TRBJ2-1,13,-,TGTGCCAGCAGCGGGACACCCACAGGTGAGCAGTTCTTC,CASSGTPTGEQFF
-,TRBV7-9,TRBJ1-2,15,TRBD1,TGTGCCAGCAGCTTAAGGGGACAGACTGTCTATGGCTACACCTTC,CASSLRGQTVYGYTF
-,TRBV4-2,TRBJ1-1,16,-,TGTGCCAGCAGCCAAGACAAGGGTCGGATGAACACTGAAGCTTTCTTT,CASSQDKGRMNTEAFF
-,TRBV20-1,TRBJ2-2,8,-,TGCAGGTTACTAAGGCTGTTTTTT,CRLLRLFF
many,TRBV24-1,TRBJ2-3,15,TRBD1,TGTGCCACCAGTGATGCGGACAGGTTTTTAGATACGCAGTATTTT,CATSDADRFLDTQYF
-,TRBV12-3/TRBV12-4,TRBJ2-3,16,TRBD2,TGTGCCAGCACCACCGAAAGGGGACTACGCACAGATACGCAGTATTTT,CASTTERGLRTDTQYF
few,TRBV7-3,TRBJ2-7,14,TRBD2,TGTGCCAGCAGCTTAGGGGGGGACTCCTACGAGCAGTACTTC,CASSLGGDSYEQYF
few,TRBV12-3/TRBV12-4,TRBJ1-5,12,TRBD1,TGTGCCAGCAGTTTGGGGACAGGGCGGCAGCATTTT,CASSLGTGRQHF
-,TRBV20-1,TRBJ2-1,14,-,TGCAGTGCTAGAGACCGGGAGCACTACAATGAGCAGTTCTTC,CSARDREHYNEQFF
-,TRBV7-2,TRBJ2-1,15,TRBD2,TGTGCCAGTAAGGGTACTAGCGGGAGGGCCAATGAGCAGTTCTTC,CASKGTSGRANEQFF
-,TRBV29-1,TRBJ2-3,13,-,TGCAGCGTTTATAGGAAGTTCACAGATACGCAGTATTTT,CSVYRKFTDTQYF
-,TRBV7-6,TRBJ2-5,14,TRBD2,TGTGCCAGCAGCTTAGTCGCTAGCGGGAGTGAGCAGTACTTC,CASSLVASGSEQYF
-,TRBV20-1,TRBJ1-4,14,TRBD1,TGCAGTGCTAGGGAGGGGGCGGGTAATGAAAAACTGTTTTTT,CSAREGAGNEKLFF
-,TRBV15,TRBJ2-1,11,-,TGTGCCACCAGCCGCATGACTGAGCAGTTCTTC,CATSRMTEQFF
-,TRBV13,TRBJ1-1,17,TRBD1,TGTGCCAGCAGCCCGGGCCGACACAGGGGTATGAACACTGAAGCTTTCTTT,CASSPGRHRGMNTEAFF
-,TRBV5-1,TRBJ2-7,15,-,TGCGCCAGCAGCCCCTACCGGACACAAACCTACGAGCAGTACTTC,CASSPYRTQTYEQYF
once,TRBV7-2,TRBJ1-2,13,-,TGTGCCAGCAGCCTCGGGCCCGAATATGGCTACACCTTC,CASSLGPEYGYTF
few,TRBV10-1,TRBJ2-5,13,TRBD2,TGCGCCAGCAGCACTAGCGGGTACAATGAGCAGTACTTC,CASSTSGYNEQYF
-,TRBV12-3/TRBV12-4,TRBJ2-5,13,-,TGTGCCAGCAGCGTACTAGCTTTGGAGACCCAGTACTTC,CASSVLALETQYF
-,TRBV5-1,TRBJ2-3,14,-,TGCGCCAGCAGGCTGACCGCGGCCGGAGATACGCAGTATTTT,CASRLTAAGDTQYF
few,TRBV4-1,TRBJ1-4,16,TRBD1,TGCGCCAGCAGCCAGGGGGTAGACAGGGATAATGAAAAACTGTTTTTT,CASSQGVDRDNEKLFF
few,TRBV2,TRBJ2-1,15,-,TGTGCCGGAGCCCGGGTTTCACAATTAAAGAATGAGCAGTTCTTC,CAGARVSQLKNEQFF
-,TRBV29-1,TRBJ2-3,16,TRBD1,TGCAGCGCCTCCAGACTCGACAGGGACCCGGCGAATACGCAGTATTTT,CSASRLDRDPANTQYF
-,TRBV6-2/TRBV6-3,TRBJ2-2,14,-,TGTGCCAGCAGTTACCACAGGGATTCCGGGGAGCTGTTTTTT,CASSYHRDSGELFF
many,TRBV6-6,TRBJ2-7,14,TRBD1,TGTGCCAGCAGTTACTCGGACAGGTCCTACGAGCAGTACTTC,CASSYSDRSYEQYF
-,TRBV10-3,TRBJ2-1,11,TRBD1,TGTGCCAGAAAGACAGGGTGTGAGCAGTTCTTC,CARKTGCEQFF
-,TRBV15,TRBJ2-7,14,TRBD1,TGTGCCACTTCACAGGACAGGAGTCCCTACGAGCAGTACTTC,CATSQDRSPYEQYF
-,TRBV11-2,TRBJ2-7,14,-,TGTGCCAGCAGCCCCGCGGGCCTGACCTACGAGCAGTACTTC,CASSPAGLTYEQYF
many,TRBV6-4,TRBJ2-7,16,-,TGTGCCAGCAGTGACTCAGGGCTAGCGAATACCTACGAGCAGTACTTC,CASSDSGLANTYEQYF
few,TRBV3-1,TRBJ2-3,17,TRBD1,TGTGCCAGCAGCCATCTACCGGGACAGATTAGCACAGATACGCAGTATTTT,CASSHLPGQISTDTQYF
-,TRBV7-9,TRBJ2-5,14,-,TGTGCCAGCAGCTTAGGGGTCGGGCCAGAGACCCAGTACTTC,CASSLGVGPETQYF
many,TRBV6-2/TRBV6-3,TRBJ2-6,17,-,TGTGCCACCCATCGAACAGGGAAAAACTCTGGGGCCAACGTCCTGACTTTC,CATHRTGKNSGANVLTF
-,TRBV7-9,TRBJ1-1,15,-,TGTGCCAGCAGCTTACAGGGAGTAAGGGGGACTGAAGCTTTCTTT,CASSLQGVRGTEAFF
-,TRBV5-1,TRBJ1-3,15,-,TGCGCCAGCAGCATAGGACGTGGACGGGGAAACACCATATATTTT,CASSIGRGRGNTIYF
few,TRBV20-1,TRBJ2-5,14,-,TGCAGTGCTCAACCTGCGACAGGTGTGGAGACCCAGTACTTC,CSAQPATGVETQYF
many,TRBV6-1,TRBJ2-1,15,-,TGTGCCAGCAGAGCCCGGGAGTCCGCTATCAATGAGCAGTTCTTC,CASRARESAINEQFF
many,TRBV3-1,TRBJ2-1,13,-,TGTGCCAGCAGCCGCTCGAGCGCGGGACAGCAGTTCTTC,CASSRSSAGQQFF
many,TRBV28,TRBJ2-1,14,-,TGTGCCAGTGACTCCGGGATCCTCTTTAATGAGCAGTTCTTC,CASDSGILFNEQFF
-,TRBV12-3/TRBV12-4,TRBJ2-3,18,TRBD2,TGTGCCAGCAGTTTAGTGGCGAAGGGACTAGCTTTCACAGATACGCAGTATTTT,CASSLVAKGLAFTDTQYF
few,TRBV10-3,TRBJ2-1,14,-,TGTGCCATCAGTGCGGGAACAGACGTTCAGCGGCAGTTCTTC,CAISAGTDVQRQFF
many,TRBV27,TRBJ1-4,15,-,TGTGCCAGCAGTACCCGGACCGAGTGGGACGAAAAACTGTTTTTT,CASSTRTEWDEKLFF
-,TRBV20-1,TRBJ2-3,17,-,TGCAGTGCTAGAATCTTCGAAGCGGAGGGGCCGGCAGATACGCAGTATTTT,CSARIFEAEGPADTQYF
-,TRBV21-1,TRBJ2-7,13,-,TGTGCCAGCAGAGCGGGACAGGGCCCACGGCAGTACTTC,CASRAGQGPRQYF
-,TRBV7-8,TRBJ2-1,14,-,TGTGCCAGCAGCTCTAGCAGAGCCTACAATGAGCAGTTCTTC,CASSSSRAYNEQFF
many,TRBV10-3,TRBJ1-6,16,TRBD1,TGTGCCATCAGTGGGGGACAGGGATTCCATAATTCACCCCTCCACTTT,CAISGGQGFHNSPLHF
-,TRBV29-1,TRBJ2-5,16,TRBD2,TGCAGCGTTGAAGGTGGGATAGCGGGAGTAAGGGTGACCCAGTACTTC,CSVEGGIAGVRVTQYF
-,TRBV7-8,TRBJ1-5,15,TRBD1,TGTGCCAGCAGCCAGATGACAGGGGGCGGTCAGCCCCAGCATTTT,CASSQMTGGGQPQHF
-,TRBV20-1,TRBJ2-7,15,-,TGCAGTGCTAGAGAGACTAGGCTCTCCTACAATGAGCAGTACTTC,CSARETRLSYNEQYF
-,TRBV12-3/TRBV12-4,TRBJ2-7,13,-,TGTGCCAGCAGTTCAAGCGGGTTCTACGAGCAGTACTTC,CASSSSGFYEQYF
-,TRBV7-3,TRBJ2-5,13,-,TGTGCCAGCAGCTTAGGGGCCGGGAGTGAGCAGTACTTC,CASSLGAGSEQYF
many,TRBV5-1,TRBJ1-5,15,-,TGCGCCAGCAGCGCGGACGGGGATAGCAATCAGCCCCAGCATTTT,CASSADGDSNQPQHF
-,TRBV5-1,TRBJ2-6,16,TRBD1,TGCGCCAGCTCGTATATGACAGGGACTGGGGCCAACGTCCTGACTTTC,CASSYMTGTGANVLTF
many,TRBV7-8,TRBJ2-1,15,TRBD2,TGTGCCAGCAGCGCCGGAATAGCGGGGTACAATGAGCAGTTCTTC,CASSAGIAGYNEQFF
few,TRBV19,TRBJ2-7,14,-,TGTGCCAGTAGGTTGGTCACGGGGAGCCACGAGCAGTACTTC,CASRLVTGSHEQYF